This paragraph covers one T cell receptor beta chain sequence. No antigen is known for it. The source of the sample is a study of cytomegalovirus exposure and HLA in healthy donors. Study-level information: Among around 200 million T cells, an earlier analysis found about 100 million unique TCR beta sequences.

Study-level results: A previous analysis found most TCR beta V segments productive roughly 87% or roughly 30% of the time. The study listed under 200 cytomegalovirus-associated TCR beta chains.

The V gene end was trimmed by 5 bases and the J gene end by 0 bases; junction bases not matched to a gene: 5. The CDR3 has 18 amino acids. CDR1 and CDR2 from the germline V gene are MGHRA and YSYEKL. Amplification used 60 Vbeta primers and 13 Jbeta primers. Clones were sequenced by immunoSEQ multiplex PCR, and TCRdb holds only the in-frame ones, with some missing. The table includes tens of thousands of clones, around 77% detected once. The sequenced material came from PBMCs. The V and J genes are TRBV4-1 and TRBJ2-1; 15 positions match TRBD2. The clonotype comes from a man under 40 in good health and CMV-seronegative. The CDR3 region is CASSWTSGRDSSYNEQFF. The CDR3 nucleotides read TGCGCCAGCAGCTGGACTAGCGGGAGGGATAGCTCCTACAATGAGCAGTTCTTC.